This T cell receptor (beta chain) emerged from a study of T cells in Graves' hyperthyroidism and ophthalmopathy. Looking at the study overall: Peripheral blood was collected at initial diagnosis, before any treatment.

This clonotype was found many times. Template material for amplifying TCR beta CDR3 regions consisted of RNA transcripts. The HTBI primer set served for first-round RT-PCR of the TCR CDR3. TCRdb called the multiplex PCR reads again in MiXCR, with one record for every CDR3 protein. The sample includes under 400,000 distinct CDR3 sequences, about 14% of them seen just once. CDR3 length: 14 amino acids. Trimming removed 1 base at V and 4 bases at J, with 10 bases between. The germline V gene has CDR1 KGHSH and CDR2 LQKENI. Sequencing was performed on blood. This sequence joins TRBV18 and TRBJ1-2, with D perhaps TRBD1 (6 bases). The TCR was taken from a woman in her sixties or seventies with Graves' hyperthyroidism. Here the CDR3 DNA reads TGTGCCAGCTCACCACGTGGACAGAGCTATGGCTACACCTTC. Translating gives CASSPRGQSYGYTF.